The table lists the clone carrying this T cell receptor (beta chain) with many counts. Its specificity is not known. These data belong to a study of blood T cells in healthy people across ages. The CDR3 contains 12 residues. The V and J ends lost 6 bases and 2 bases respectively, with 7 bases between them. Germline CDR1 is SNHLY and CDR2 is FYNNEI. Study-wide findings and caveats: Across the age range, TCR beta diversity per million T cells fell in a roughly linear way.

Total RNA was isolated from each sample in quantities of at least 5 micrograms. For the second PCR, which ran for about 7 to 12 cycles, a sample-barcoded 5' primer and a J-beta primer mix were used. A single record per CDR3 protein comes from TCRdb applying MiXCR to the 5' RACE reads. In the table there are 550,000 to 750,000 distinct CDR3 sequences, more than 20% of which are singletons. This TCR was recovered from a man between 65 and 80 years old in good health. What was sequenced was blood. The V gene is TRBV2, the J gene TRBJ2-5; D gene unclear. CDR3 coding DNA: TGTGCCAGCAGCCGGGTTCAAGAGACCCAGTACTTC. It yields the protein CASSRVQETQYF.